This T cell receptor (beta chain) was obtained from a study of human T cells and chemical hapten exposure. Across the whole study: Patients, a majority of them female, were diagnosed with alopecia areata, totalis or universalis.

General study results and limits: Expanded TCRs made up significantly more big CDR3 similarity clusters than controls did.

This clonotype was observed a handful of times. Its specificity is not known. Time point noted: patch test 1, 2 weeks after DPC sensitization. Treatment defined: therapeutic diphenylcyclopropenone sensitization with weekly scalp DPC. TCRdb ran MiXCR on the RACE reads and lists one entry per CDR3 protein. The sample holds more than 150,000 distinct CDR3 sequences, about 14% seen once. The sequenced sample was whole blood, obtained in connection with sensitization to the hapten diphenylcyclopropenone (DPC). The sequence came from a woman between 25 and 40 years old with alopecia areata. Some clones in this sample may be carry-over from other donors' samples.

This CDR3 reads CASSPPGWTGELFF. For the CDR3, the DNA is TGTGCCAGCAGCCCCCCGGGTTGGACCGGGGAGCTGTTTTTT. This sequence joins TRBV7-3 and TRBJ2-2; D gene uncertain. Between the trimmed V and J ends, which lost 5 bases and 5 bases, there was a span of 12 bases. The germline V gene has CDR1 SGHTA and CDR2 FQGTGA. The CDR3 runs to 14 residues.